The rows below give T cell receptor beta chains drawn from one sample of a study of T cells in Graves' hyperthyroidism and ophthalmopathy. MiXCR, applied by TCRdb to the multiplex PCR reads, yields one record per CDR3 protein. The data contain hundreds of thousands of distinct CDR3 sequences, more than 14% of them singletons. The sequenced material came from blood. These receptor sequences come from a woman in her forties or fifties with Graves' ophthalmopathy. Each CDR3 is given with its conserved first and last residue. Each record gives: D gene, CDR3 length, V gene, clone size, J gene, CDR3 DNA, CDR3 protein. D genes are given only for firm matches. The size of a clone is reported for some rows only, either as once, few or many, or as a class for expanded clones.

-	14	TRBV30	few	TRBJ2-5	TGTGCCTGGAGTGGGCCAGGAGGGAGGGAGACCCAGTACTTC	CAWSGPGGRETQYF
-	13	TRBV30	many	TRBJ2-5	TGTGCCTGGAGAAACGGGGGCGCGGAGACCCAGTACTTC	CAWRNGGAETQYF
-	13	TRBV19	few	TRBJ2-3	TGTGCCAGTAGTGCCCCTGCCTGGGATACGCAGTATTTT	CASSAPAWDTQYF
TRBD2	15	TRBV7-3	many	TRBJ2-1	TGTGCCAGCAGCCATTACCGGGGGGGGGACAATGAGCAGTTCTTC	CASSHYRGGDNEQFF
-	17	TRBV5-1	many	TRBJ2-5	TGCGCCAGCAGCTTGGGCGAGTTCGGAGGGCCGTCGGAGACCCAGTACTTC	CASSLGEFGGPSETQYF
TRBD2	20	TRBV12-3/TRBV12-4	many	TRBJ2-1	TGTGCCAGCAGCACCCAGAGACTAGCGGGAGGGCGGGGTGACTACAATGAGCAGTTCTTC	CASSTQRLAGGRGDYNEQFF
-	15	TRBV24-1	once	TRBJ2-7	TGTGCCACCAGTGACGGACAGATTTCTACAGGGGAGCAGTACTTC	CATSDGQISTGEQYF
TRBD1	15	TRBV6-2/TRBV6-3	many	TRBJ2-1	TGTGCCAGCACCGGGGGACAGGGAAGTTACAATGAGCAGTTCTTC	CASTGGQGSYNEQFF
TRBD1	14	TRBV2	-	TRBJ2-7	TGTGCCAGCAACGGACAGGGGGCCCCCTACGAGCAGTACTTC	CASNGQGAPYEQYF
-	14	TRBV29-1	-	TRBJ2-5	TGCAGCGTTGAAGAAGGAGGACAGCTAGAGACCCAGTACTTC	CSVEEGGQLETQYF
TRBD2	15	TRBV7-3	many	TRBJ2-3	TGTGCCAGCAGCCTCCTAGCGGGAGGGCCAGATACGCAGTATTTT	CASSLLAGGPDTQYF
-	15	TRBV19	-	TRBJ2-1	TGTGCCAGTAGACTGACAGGAGCCCCCCGTGGGGAGCAGTTCTTC	CASRLTGAPRGEQFF